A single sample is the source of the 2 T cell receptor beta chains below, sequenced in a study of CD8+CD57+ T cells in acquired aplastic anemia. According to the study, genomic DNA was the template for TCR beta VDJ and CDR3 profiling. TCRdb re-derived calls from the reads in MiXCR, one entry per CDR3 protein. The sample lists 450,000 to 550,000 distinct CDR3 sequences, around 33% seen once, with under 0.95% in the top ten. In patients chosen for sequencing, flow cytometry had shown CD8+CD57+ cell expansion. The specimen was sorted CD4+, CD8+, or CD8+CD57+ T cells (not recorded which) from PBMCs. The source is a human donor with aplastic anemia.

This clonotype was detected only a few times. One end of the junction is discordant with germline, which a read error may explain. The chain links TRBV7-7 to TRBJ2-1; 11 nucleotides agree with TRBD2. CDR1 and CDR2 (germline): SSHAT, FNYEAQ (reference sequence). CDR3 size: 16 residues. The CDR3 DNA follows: TGTGCTAGCAGCTTGGAGACTAGCGGGGTTTTCAATGAGCAGTTCTTC. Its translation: CASSLETSGVFNEQFF.

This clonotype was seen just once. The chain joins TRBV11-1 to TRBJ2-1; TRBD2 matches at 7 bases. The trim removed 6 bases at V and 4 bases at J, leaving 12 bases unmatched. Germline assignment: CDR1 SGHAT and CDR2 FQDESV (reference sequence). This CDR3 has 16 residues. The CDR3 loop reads CASRRNLADPYNEQFF. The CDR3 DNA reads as TGTGCCAGCAGACGAAATCTAGCGGATCCATACAATGAGCAGTTCTTC.